This T cell receptor beta chain comes out of a study of blood T cell repertoires in COVID-19 (dated by TCRdb to the early 2020s). Broadly, across the study: Samples covering the acute and convalescent phases of COVID-19 were provided by collaborators in the United States, Italy and Spain. The material from the prospective study consisted of cDNA or gDNA derived from T cells, B-cell-depleted T cells, or PBMCs. Deeply sampled blood TCRbeta repertoires from subjects exposed to, actively infected with, or recovered from COVID-19 were included in the dataset. The repertoires were released in a freely available public database intended as a resource for research on the immune response to SARS-CoV-2. Samples were obtained from the ongoing ImmuneRACE study (first 160 participants) and from approximately 1,200 subjects provided by 6 global collaborators. Sample metadata almost always included a de-identified subject ID, COVID-19 status, age in years and sex. Where available, HLA class I and class II types were obtained from metadata supplied by the sample provider rather than from assay-based typing. Broader findings and caveats from the paper: The quantity of clinical and demographic metadata differed by source and by participant and was supplied without curation.

Participants in the prospective study were enrolled through a virtual design, were aged about 18 to 90 years, and lived in fewer than 30 United States geographic areas. In the prospective study, cohorts were assigned on the basis of participant-reported clinical history obtained from a screening survey and a study questionnaire. A participant counted as exposed if, within 2 weeks of entering the study, that participant had been in contact with someone who had a PCR-confirmed or clinician-diagnosed COVID-19 case. In the prospective study, whole blood, serum and a nasopharyngeal or oropharyngeal swab were collected from each participant by mobile phlebotomists. Over a 2-month period, participants in the prospective study had the option of providing additional blood draws and questionnaires. Prospective study blood samples were shipped either frozen or at room temperature before DNA extraction. With regard to this clone: What this receptor recognizes is not known. No much larger clonotype is one base removed from it; base qualities were not supplied.

TCRbeta CDR3 regions were amplified from genomic DNA using the immunoSEQ Assay, a bias-controlled multiplex PCR. Turning to the authors' computational methods: The number of nucleated cells in each sample was estimated by amplification of reference gene primers within the assay. To quantify the absolute abundance of each unique TCRbeta CDR3 rearrangement, sequence reads were collapsed and filtered. Productive Simpson clonality was computed per sample as the square root of Simpson's diversity index over productive rearrangements. TCRdb retrieved this table from immuneACCESS and kept in-frame rearrangements only. Not all clones are present; in checked studies, unresolved V genes account for under half, and no reason is known for the remainder. The V and J calls and the clone size are those of that table, but D and trimming were determined from the DNA. The sample table shows 150,000 to 200,000 clones, and around 83% are seen once. The ten largest clones add up to roughly 3.2% of the sample.

V is trimmed back by 4 bases and J by 4 bases, and the junction contains 4 bases that no gene match accounts for. The CDR1 and CDR2 encoded by the germline V gene are ENHRY and SYGVKD. From cysteine to phenylalanine, the CDR3 is 14 amino acids long. Only the CDR3 DNA is retained, 42 bases long and in frame from the first base. This TCR was sampled from a woman in her twenties or thirties who had been exposed to COVID-19. This sequence uses TRBV10-3 and TRBJ1-3; TRBD1 fits 7 bases in the junction. The specimen was PBMCs or T cells enriched from blood (not recorded which). The DNA reads as follows: TGTGCCATCAGTGCCGGGACAGCCGGAAACACCATATATTTT. Its protein product is CAISAGTAGNTIYF.